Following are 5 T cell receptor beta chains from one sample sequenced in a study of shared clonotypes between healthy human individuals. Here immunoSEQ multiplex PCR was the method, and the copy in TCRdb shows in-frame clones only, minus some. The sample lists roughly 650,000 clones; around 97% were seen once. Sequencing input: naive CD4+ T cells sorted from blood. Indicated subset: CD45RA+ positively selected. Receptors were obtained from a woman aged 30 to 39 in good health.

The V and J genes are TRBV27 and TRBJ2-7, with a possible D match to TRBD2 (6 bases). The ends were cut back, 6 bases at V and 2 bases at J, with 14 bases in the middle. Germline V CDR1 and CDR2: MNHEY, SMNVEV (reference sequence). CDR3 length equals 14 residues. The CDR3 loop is CASSSVGGAYEQYF. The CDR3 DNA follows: TGTGCCAGCAGCTCTGTCGGGGGAGCCTACGAGCAGTACTTC.

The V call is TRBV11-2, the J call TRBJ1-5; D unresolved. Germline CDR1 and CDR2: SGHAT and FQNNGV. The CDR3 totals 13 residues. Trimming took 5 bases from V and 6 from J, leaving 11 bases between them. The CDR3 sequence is CASSLDITQPQHF. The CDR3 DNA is TGTGCCAGCAGCCTTGACATAACTCAGCCCCAGCATTTT.

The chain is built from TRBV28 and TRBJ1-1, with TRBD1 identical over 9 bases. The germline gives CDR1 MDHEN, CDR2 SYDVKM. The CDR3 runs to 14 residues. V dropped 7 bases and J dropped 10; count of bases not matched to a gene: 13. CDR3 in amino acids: CASKLMTGGRGAFF. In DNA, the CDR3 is TGTGCCAGCAAACTAATGACAGGGGGACGGGGAGCTTTCTTT.

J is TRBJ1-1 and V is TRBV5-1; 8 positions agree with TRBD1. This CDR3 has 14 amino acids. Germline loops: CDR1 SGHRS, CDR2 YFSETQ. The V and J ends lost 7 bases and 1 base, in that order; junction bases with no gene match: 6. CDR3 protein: CASRPGTGNTEAFF. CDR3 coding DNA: TGCGCCAGCCGGCCCGGGACAGGGAACACTGAAGCTTTCTTT.

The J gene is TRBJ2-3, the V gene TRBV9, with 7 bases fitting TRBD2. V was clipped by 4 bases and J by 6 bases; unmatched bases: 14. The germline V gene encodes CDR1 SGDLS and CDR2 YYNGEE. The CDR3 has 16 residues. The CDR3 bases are TGTGCCAGCAGCTCATACGGGACTACGATCACGGATACGCAGTATTTT. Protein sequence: CASSSYGTTITDTQYF.